Detailed here is one T cell receptor (beta chain). Its antigen is still unknown. The assay was carried out at the deep level. Genomic DNA from each subset was divided evenly over several immunoSEQ plates. TCRdb's copy holds only in-frame clones and misses some; the assay was immunoSEQ multiplex PCR. Seen here are 2 million to 2.5 million clones, 95% observed once, and the top ten hold about 0.13%. The CDR3 spans 16 residues. Germline V gives CDR1 MDHEN, CDR2 SYDVKM. With V trimmed by 6 bases and J by 3 bases, 11 bases remained unmatched. The sample comes from a study of shared clonotypes between healthy human individuals. General study findings and limits: Memory subsets generally showed smaller estimated richness than naive subsets did. Only blood underwent sampling, and tissue repertoires likely differ.

The TCR comes from a man aged 18 to 35 in good health. The V call is TRBV28, the J call TRBJ2-3, with 8 bases aligning to TRBD1. The sample was naive CD4+ T cells sorted from blood. Subset denoted: CD45RA+ positively selected. The CDR3 DNA sequence: TGTGCCAGCAGCCAAGGCGGACAGGGAATAACAGATACGCAGTATTTT. The encoded protein is CASSQGGQGITDTQYF. The entire variable domain, with the rest obtained from reference TRBV28 and TRBJ2-3, is as follows: DVKVTQSSRYLVKRTGEKVFLECVQDMDHENMFWYRQDPGLGLRLIYFSYDVKMKEKGDIPEGYSVSREKKERFSLILESASTNQTSMYLCASSQGGQGITDTQYFGPGTRLTVL.